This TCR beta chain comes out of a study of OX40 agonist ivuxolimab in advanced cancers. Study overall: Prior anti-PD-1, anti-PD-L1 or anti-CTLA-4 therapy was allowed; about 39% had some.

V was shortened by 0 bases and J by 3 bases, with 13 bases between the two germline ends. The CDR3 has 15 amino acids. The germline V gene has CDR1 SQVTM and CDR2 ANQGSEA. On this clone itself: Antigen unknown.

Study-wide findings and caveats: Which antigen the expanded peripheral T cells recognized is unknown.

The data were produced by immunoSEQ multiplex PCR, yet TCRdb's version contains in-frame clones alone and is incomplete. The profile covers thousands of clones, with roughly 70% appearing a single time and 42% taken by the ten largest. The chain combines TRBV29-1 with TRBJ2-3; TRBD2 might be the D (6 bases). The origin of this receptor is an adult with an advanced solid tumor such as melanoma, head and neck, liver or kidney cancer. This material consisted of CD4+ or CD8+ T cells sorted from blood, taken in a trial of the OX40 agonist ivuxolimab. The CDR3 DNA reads TGCAGCGTTGAAGATCTAAGCGGGCCGACAGATACGCAGTATTTT. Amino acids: CSVEDLSGPTDTQYF.